These 17 T cell receptor beta chains share one sample of origin, sequenced in a study of CD8+ T cells in alopecia areata. cDNA reverse transcribed from extracted RNA served as the sequencing template. Repertoires were generated with immunoSEQ multiplex PCR, while TCRdb's copy carries only in-frame clones and drops some. The table lists roughly 100,000 clones, just over 85% of them singletons, with over 8.5% in the top ten. The treatment is: oral pan-JAK inhibitor, 5-10 mg twice daily. Sample: CD8+ T cells sorted from blood, taken at roughly week 30, from a patient treated with tofacitinib. The source of these receptors is a human donor with alopecia areata.

J is TRBJ2-7 and V is TRBV19; 8 nucleotides match TRBD2. Germline V lookup: CDR1 LNHDA, CDR2 SQIVND (reference sequence). V lost 10 bases and J lost 4; bases outside the gene matches: 12. The CDR3 extends over 14 amino acids. CDR3 coding DNA: TGTGCCACCCACGGGGCGGGGGGCTCATACGAGCAGTACTTC. This translates into CATHGAGGSYEQYF.

The table lists this clone with a count of one. This same CDR3 is encoded by further DNA sequences in the sample. The chain carries TRBV12-5 and TRBJ1-1; D is ambiguous. Trimming took off 6 bases at V and 7 bases at J, with 12 bases between the two ends. CDR1 LGHNT and CDR2 FRNRAP come from the germline V gene. CDR3 length: 12 amino acids. This CDR3 reads CASGLSGGEAFF. The CDR3 coding sequence is TGTGCTAGTGGCTTAAGCGGAGGTGAAGCTTTCTTT.

The V call is TRBV7-9, the J call TRBJ2-7, with D possibly TRBD1 on 6 matching bases. The germline V gene has CDR1 SEHNR and CDR2 FQNEAQ (reference sequence). The CDR3 runs to 16 residues. V was clipped by 2 bases and J by 3 bases, with 17 bases between them. CDR3 nucleotides: TGTGCCAGCAGCTTACCCCCCAGGACAGAAAACTACGAGCAGTACTTC. Translating gives CASSLPPRTENYEQYF.

CDR3 protein: CASSLSGAGQPQHF. The CDR3 DNA reads as TGTGCCAGCAGTCTCTCGGGGGCAGGTCAGCCCCAGCATTTT. The chain couples TRBV27 to TRBJ1-5; D might be TRBD1 (6 bases). The CDR3 is 14 amino acids. CDR1 MNHEY and CDR2 SMNVEV come from the germline V gene (reference sequence). Trimming took 5 bases from V and 6 from J, leaving 14 bases between them.

The gene calls are TRBV5-1 and TRBJ2-7, with TRBD2 matching over 11 bases. CDR3 length equals 16 residues. The germline CDR1 and CDR2 sequences are SGHRS and YFSETQ. The V gene end was trimmed by 0 bases and the J gene end by 2 bases; junction bases not matched to a gene: 4. CDR3 sequence: CASSLAGLAATYEQYF. The DNA for the CDR3 is TGCGCCAGCAGCTTGGCGGGACTAGCGGCCACCTACGAGCAGTACTTC.

V and J are TRBV27 and TRBJ2-7, with a possible D match to TRBD2 (6 bases). The CDR3 contains 17 residues. Germline V gene data show CDR1 as MNHEY and CDR2 as SMNVEV (reference sequence). V was trimmed by 2 bases and J by 3 bases, leaving 20 bases between them. The DNA for the CDR3 is TGTGCCAGCAGTTTAGCTGGGGCGGGACGGGGAAGCTACGAGCAGTACTTC. Translation: CASSLAGAGRGSYEQYF.

A remark on this clone: Within the sample, other DNA sequences also encode this same CDR3. V usage is TRBV27 and J usage is TRBJ1-2, with 12 bases fitting TRBD1. The CDR3 spans 15 residues. After removal of 4 bases from V and 3 bases from J, the junction contained 3 bases not matched to a gene. CDR1 MNHEY and CDR2 SMNVEV come from the germline V gene (reference sequence). The chain's CDR3 is CASSSGQGAHYGYTF. The CDR3 coding sequence is TGTGCCAGCAGTTCGGGACAGGGGGCTCACTATGGCTACACCTTC.

V and J are TRBV2 and TRBJ2-1; D remains unclear. The CDR3 sequence is 15 residues long. Trimming stripped 2 bases from V and 9 bases from J, with 17 bases between. Germline V gene lookup returns CDR1 SNHLY and CDR2 FYNNEI. CDR3 DNA: TGTGCCAGCAGTGAACCCACTGGGAACCTTGGTGAGCAGTTCTTC. Translating it yields CASSEPTGNLGEQFF. The complete variable domain, with remaining parts taken from reference TRBV2 and TRBJ2-1, reads EPEVTQTPSHQVTQMGQEVILRCVPISNHLYFYWYRQILGQKVEFLVSFYNNEISEKSEIFDDQFSVERPDGSNFTLKIRSTKLEDSAMYFCASSEPTGNLGEQFFGPGTRLTVL.

This clone came up once. The chain has TRBV9 and TRBJ1-5, with D possibly being TRBD1 (6 bases). The CDR3 runs to 15 residues. Trimming pared 0 bases from V and 7 bases from J, leaving 14 bases between. Looked up from germline, CDR1 is SGDLS and CDR2 is YYNGEE. The CDR3 is CASSVEGGRGQPQHF. The CDR3 DNA reads TGTGCCAGCAGCGTAGAAGGGGGAAGGGGCCAGCCCCAGCATTTT.

The V call is TRBV5-4, the J call TRBJ1-4; D is undetermined. The germline CDR1 and CDR2 sequences are SGHNT and YYREEE (reference sequence). V was cut by 4 bases and J by 8 bases, with 9 bases left in between. This CDR3 is built from 12 residues. The CDR3 DNA sequence: TGTGCCAGCAGCACGGCGGGAGAAAAACTGTTTTTT. Translated, it gives CASSTAGEKLFF.

The V gene is TRBV12-5, the J gene TRBJ1-2; D perhaps matches TRBD1 (5 bases). Trimming removed 1 base at V and 3 bases at J, with 21 bases between. The germline CDR1 and CDR2 sequences are LGHNT and FRNRAP. The CDR3 has 18 residues. The CDR3 nucleotides read TGTGCTAGTGGTTTGGATAACAACATAGGGACGGCCGACTATGGCTACACCTTC. Its protein is CASGLDNNIGTADYGYTF.

The chain carries TRBV27 and TRBJ2-7, with D perhaps matching TRBD2 (6 bases). Germline CDR1 reads MNHEY; CDR2 reads SMNVEV (reference sequence). This CDR3 contains 16 residues. Trimming cost V 4 bases and J 0 bases, with 16 bases left between them. The CDR3, as DNA: TGTGCCAGCAGTTGGATCGGGGGTAAGCTCTCCTACGAGCAGTACTTC. This codes for CASSWIGGKLSYEQYF.

The V call is TRBV7-9, the J call TRBJ2-1; a weak D match, TRBD2 (5 bases). The CDR3 contains 15 residues. Germline CDR1 reads SEHNR; CDR2 reads FQNEAQ (reference sequence). V was trimmed by 1 base and J by 5 bases, leaving 12 bases between them. The CDR3 spells CASSLVGQRDNEQFF. The DNA for the CDR3 is TGTGCCAGCAGCTTAGTAGGGCAGAGGGACAATGAGCAGTTCTTC.

This clone was recorded once. The chain carries TRBV11-1 and TRBJ2-1; 8 nucleotides line up with TRBD2. Germline CDR1 reads SGHAT; CDR2 reads FQDESV (reference sequence). The junction had 8 bases not matched to a gene; V was cut back by 5 bases and J by 5 bases. The CDR3 totals 15 residues. The CDR3 loop is CASSHLGAGDNEQFF. The CDR3 DNA is TGTGCCAGCAGCCACCTGGGAGCGGGAGACAATGAGCAGTTCTTC.

The V and J genes are TRBV9 and TRBJ1-2; D possibly corresponds to TRBD1 (6 bases). The germline V gene encodes CDR1 SGDLS and CDR2 YYNGEE. The CDR3 loop spans 15 amino acids. Trimming took 0 bases from V and 0 from J, leaving 9 bases between them. Written as DNA, the CDR3 is TGTGCCAGCAGCGTAGGTGGGGGCACTAACTATGGCTACACCTTC. As protein: CASSVGGGTNYGYTF.

J is TRBJ2-7 and V is TRBV2; 8 nucleotides agree with TRBD1. Germline V gives CDR1 SNHLY, CDR2 FYNNEI. This CDR3 is 14 amino acids long. The J segment lost 0 bases and the V segment lost 8 bases, leaving 6 bases of the junction unmatched. CDR3 sequence (DNA): TGTGCCAGCCCACGACAGGGGAGCTCCTACGAGCAGTACTTC. This encodes CASPRQGSSYEQYF. The variable domain in full, completed from reference TRBV2 and TRBJ2-7, reads EPEVTQTPSHQVTQMGQEVILRCVPISNHLYFYWYRQILGQKVEFLVSFYNNEISEKSEIFDDQFSVERPDGSNFTLKIRSTKLEDSAMYFCASPRQGSSYEQYFGPGTRLTVT.

The chain combines TRBV6-5 with TRBJ2-7, with TRBD1 identical over 10 bases. CDR1 and CDR2 from the germline V gene are MNHEY and SVGAGI. The CDR3 totals 14 residues. The V and J ends lost 4 bases and 3 bases, in that order; junction bases with no gene match: 3. CDR3 protein: CASSLTGGLYEQYF. As DNA, the CDR3 is TGTGCCAGCAGTTTGACAGGGGGCCTCTACGAGCAGTACTTC.